These 17 T cell receptor beta chains were all obtained from the same sample, sequenced in a study of blood T cell repertoires in COVID-19. Sequencing was performed with immunoSEQ multiplex PCR; in TCRdb, only in-frame clones are kept and a portion is missing. The sample includes fewer than 300,000 clones, approximately 90% seen only once; the top ten take around 2%. The material sequenced was peripheral blood. These receptors all come from a woman in her twenties or thirties with COVID-19, enrolled during active disease.

The V gene is TRBV3-1 (or the pseudogene TRBV3-2), the J gene TRBJ2-5; 10 bases are a match to TRBD2. The ends lost 1 base at V and 5 bases at J; junction bases unmatched: 7. Germline V lookup: CDR1 LGHDT, CDR2 YNNKEL (reference sequence). The CDR3 is 16 residues long. The CDR3: CASSQGGLATGETQYF. CDR3 bases: TGTGCCAGCAGCCAAGGGGGACTAGCGACGGGGGAGACCCAGTACTTC.

The J gene is TRBJ1-2, the V gene TRBV7-9; D gene uncertain. The CDR3 has 13 amino acids. V dropped 4 bases and J dropped 0 bases, with 6 bases sitting between them. In germline, CDR1 is SEHNR, CDR2 FQNEAQ (reference sequence). CDR3 protein: CASSSLSNYGYTF. The CDR3, as DNA: TGTGCCAGCAGCTCATTGTCTAACTATGGCTACACCTTC.

The V gene is TRBV6-5, the J gene TRBJ1-1; the D gene is possibly TRBD1 (6 bases). The germline V gene encodes CDR1 MNHEY and CDR2 SVGAGI. The length of the CDR3 is 14 residues. Trimming pared 6 bases from V and 8 bases from J, leaving 19 bases between. In DNA form, the CDR3 reads TGTGCCAGCAGCGCACTACAGGGACAAACAGAAGCTTTCTTT. As protein: CASSALQGQTEAFF.

The chain links TRBV29-1 to TRBJ2-1; D is possibly TRBD2 (6 bases). V gave up 6 bases and J gave up 6 bases, with 12 bases separating them. There are 12 residues in the CDR3. The germline V gene encodes CDR1 SQVTM and CDR2 ANQGSEA. CDR3 nucleotide sequence: TGCAGCGTACCGGGACTTCGCAATGAGCAGTTCTTC. It yields the protein CSVPGLRNEQFF.

The genes are TRBV29-1 and TRBJ1-2; possibly TRBD1 for D (5 bases). CDR3 length equals 12 residues. Trimming took 6 bases from V and 8 from J, leaving 16 bases between them. The germline gives CDR1 SQVTM, CDR2 ANQGSEA. CDR3 sequence reads: CSVHTGDRGYTF. The CDR3 coding sequence is TGCAGCGTGCACACAGGAGATAGAGGCTACACCTTC.

This clone was observed a few times. The J gene is TRBJ1-2, the V gene TRBV7-9; D remains ambiguous. V was shortened by 1 base and J by 7 bases, with 7 bases between the two germline ends. The germline V gene encodes CDR1 SEHNR and CDR2 FQNEAQ (reference sequence). This CDR3 is built from 12 residues. The CDR3, as DNA: TGTGCCAGCAGCTTAGGCGCAAGTGGCTACACCTTC. Encoded protein: CASSLGASGYTF.

The J gene is TRBJ2-1, the V gene TRBV25-1, with D unresolved. This CDR3 is built from 12 residues. Germline loops: CDR1 MGHDK, CDR2 SYGVNS. Trimming shortened V by 4 bases and J by 4 bases, and 5 bases separated the two germline ends. CDR3 bases: TGTGCCAGCAGTGGTCGTTACAATGAGCAGTTCTTC. Translation gives CASSGRYNEQFF.

V is TRBV7-9 and J is TRBJ1-2; D call uncertain. Germline values: CDR1 SEHNR, CDR2 FQNEAQ (reference sequence). The CDR3 has 14 amino acids. V was trimmed by 5 bases and J by 1 base, leaving 11 bases between them. CDR3 residues: CASSPSEDNYGYTF. In DNA form, the CDR3 reads TGTGCCAGCAGCCCAAGCGAGGATAACTATGGCTACACCTTC.

V and J are TRBV6-6 and TRBJ1-3, with a tentative D call TRBD1 (6 bases). Trimming took 4 bases from V and 3 from J, leaving 7 bases between them. CDR3 length: 13 amino acids. CDR1 MNHNY and CDR2 SVGAGI come from the germline V gene (reference sequence). As DNA, the CDR3 is TGTGCCAGCAGTTCACAGGGTGGAAACACCATATATTTT. This sequence encodes CASSSQGGNTIYF.

V and J are TRBV6-2 or TRBV6-3 and TRBJ1-4; 7 bases match TRBD1. Germline lookup yields CDR1 MNHEY and CDR2 SVGEGT. The CDR3 totals 12 residues. J lost 7 bases, V lost 4 bases, and 0 bases had no gene match. The CDR3 coding sequence is TGTGCCAGCAGTTGGACAGGTGAAAAACTGTTTTTT. Translated: CASSWTGEKLFF.

In DNA form, the CDR3 reads TGCGCCAGCAGCAAGGACAGGGTAGATGGCTACACCTTC. Its protein product is CASSKDRVDGYTF. V and J are TRBV5-1 and TRBJ1-2, with 8 bases matching TRBD1. V shed 4 bases, J shed 6 bases, and the junction held 5 bases outside the gene matches. The CDR3 is 13 amino acids. Germline V gives CDR1 SGHRS, CDR2 YFSETQ.

V usage is TRBV28 and J usage is TRBJ2-5, with 10 bases fitting TRBD2. The length of the CDR3 is 16 residues. Germline V CDR1 and CDR2: MDHEN, SYDVKM. V shed 6 bases and J 5 bases; nucleotides not matched to a gene: 12. CDR3 loop: CASSRWGSGRSETQYF. The CDR3 DNA reads TGTGCCAGCAGCCGATGGGGTAGCGGGAGGTCTGAGACCCAGTACTTC.

The chain couples TRBV27 to TRBJ2-3; D perhaps matches TRBD1 (5 bases). CDR1 and CDR2 (germline): MNHEY, SMNVEV (reference sequence). V lost 1 base to trimming and J lost 6 bases, with 11 bases between them. CDR3 size: 14 residues. The CDR3 DNA follows: TGTGCCAGCAGTTTATACCAGGGTCGGGATACGCAGTATTTT. This sequence encodes CASSLYQGRDTQYF.

This chain links TRBV5-1 with TRBJ2-3; TRBD2 aligns across 10 bases. Germline CDR1 SGHRS, CDR2 YFSETQ. V trimming: 4 bases; J trimming: 0 bases; junction bases outside the gene matches: 2. CDR3 size: 15 residues. The CDR3 region has the DNA TGCGCCAGCAGCAGGACTAGCGGTAGCACAGATACGCAGTATTTT. Amino acids: CASSRTSGSTDTQYF.

V usage is TRBV7-9 and J usage is TRBJ2-1, with a possible D match to TRBD2 (6 bases). The CDR3 length is 15 residues. Germline V CDR1 and CDR2: SEHNR, FQNEAQ (reference sequence). V was clipped by 5 bases and J by 5 bases, with 16 bases between them. The CDR3, as DNA: TGTGCCAGCAGCCCGCCCTTGGGCGGGAACAATGAGCAGTTCTTC. Protein product: CASSPPLGGNNEQFF.

The chain joins TRBV6-5 to TRBJ2-7, with 8 bases that match TRBD2. The germline V gene has CDR1 MNHEY and CDR2 SVGAGI. The CDR3 length is 15 residues. The V segment lost 6 bases and the J segment 2 bases; nucleotides outside the gene matches: 9. In nucleotides, the CDR3 is TGTGCCAGCAGCCCCTTAGCGGGGAGACCCTACGAGCAGTACTTC. Translating it yields CASSPLAGRPYEQYF.

This clone was detected once. This sequence joins TRBV10-3 and TRBJ2-2, with TRBD1 identical over 7 bases. The CDR3 sequence is 16 residues long. Germline values: CDR1 ENHRY, CDR2 SYGVKD. The J segment lost 5 bases and the V segment lost 0 bases, leaving 6 bases of the junction unmatched. In nucleotides, the CDR3 is TGTGCCATCAGTGAGTCAGACAGGGCCGGGACCGGGGAGCTGTTTTTT. As protein: CAISESDRAGTGELFF.